The TCR beta chain described here comes from a study of T cell repertoires in cytomegalovirus infection. From the reads, TCRdb called clonotypes with MiXCR, one entry per CDR3 protein. The sample shows about 740,000 distinct CDR3 sequences, about 40% of them seen only once. Germline assignment: CDR1 SQVTM and CDR2 ANQGSEA. The CDR3 is 14 residues long. J was trimmed by 4 bases and V by 2 bases; bases with no gene match: 5. The sequencing sample was made of PBMCs. The V and J genes are TRBV29-1 and TRBJ2-7, with 10 positions matching TRBD2. The sequence was obtained from a human donor in good health (CMV status not recorded). Some clones in this sample may be carry-over from other donors' samples. The DNA for the CDR3 is TGCAGCGTTGAATCCCCTAGCGGGGGTTACGAGCAGTACTTC. Protein product: CSVESPSGGYEQYF.